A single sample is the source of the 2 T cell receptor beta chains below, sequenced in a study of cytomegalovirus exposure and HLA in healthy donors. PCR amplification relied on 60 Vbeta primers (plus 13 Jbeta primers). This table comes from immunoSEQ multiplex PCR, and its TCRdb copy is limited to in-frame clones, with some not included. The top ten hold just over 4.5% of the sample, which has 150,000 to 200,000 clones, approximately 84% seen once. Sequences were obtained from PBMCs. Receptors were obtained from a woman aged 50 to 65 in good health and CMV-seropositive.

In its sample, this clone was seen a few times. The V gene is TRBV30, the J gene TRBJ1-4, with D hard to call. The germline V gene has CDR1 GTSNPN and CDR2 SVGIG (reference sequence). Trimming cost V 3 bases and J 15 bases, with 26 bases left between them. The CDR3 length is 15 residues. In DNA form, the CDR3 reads TGTGCCTGGAGCGAGGGATTCTCCGGTGGACGGCGAGTGTTTTTT. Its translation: CAWSEGFSGGRRVFF.

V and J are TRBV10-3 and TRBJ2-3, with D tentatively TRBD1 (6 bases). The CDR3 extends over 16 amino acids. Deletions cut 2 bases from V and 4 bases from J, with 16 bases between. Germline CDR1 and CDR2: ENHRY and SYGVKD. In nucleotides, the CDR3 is TGTGCCATCAGTGAGCCGGGACACCCGGGTCCAGATACGCAGTATTTT. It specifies CAISEPGHPGPDTQYF.